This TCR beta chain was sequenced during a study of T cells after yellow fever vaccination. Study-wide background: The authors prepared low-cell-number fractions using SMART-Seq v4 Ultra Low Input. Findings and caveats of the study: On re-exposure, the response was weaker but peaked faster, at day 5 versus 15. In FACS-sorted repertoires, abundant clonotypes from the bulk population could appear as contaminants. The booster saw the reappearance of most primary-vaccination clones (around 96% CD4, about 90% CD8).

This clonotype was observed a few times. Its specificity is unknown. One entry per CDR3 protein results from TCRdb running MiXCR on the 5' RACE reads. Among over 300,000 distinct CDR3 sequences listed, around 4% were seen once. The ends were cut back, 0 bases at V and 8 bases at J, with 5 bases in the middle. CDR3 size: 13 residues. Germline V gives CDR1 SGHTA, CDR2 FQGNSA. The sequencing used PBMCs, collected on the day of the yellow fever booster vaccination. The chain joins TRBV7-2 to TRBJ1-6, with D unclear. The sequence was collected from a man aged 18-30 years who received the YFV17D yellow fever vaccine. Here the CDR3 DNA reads TGTGCCAGCAGCTTAGCGGTATATTCACCCCTCCACTTT. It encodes CASSLAVYSPLHF.